These 16 T cell receptor beta chains originate from one sample sequenced in a study of blood T cell repertoires in COVID-19. The method was immunoSEQ multiplex PCR; TCRdb's version includes in-frame clones alone and lacks a portion of them. The sample has over 100,000 clones, 55% to 75% seen once. Sequencing was performed on peripheral blood. The receptors come from an older woman with acute or convalescent COVID-19.

This clone showed up just a few times. The gene calls are TRBV5-4 and TRBJ1-2; perhaps TRBD1 as D (5 bases). Germline CDR1 reads SGHNT; CDR2 reads YYREEE (reference sequence). There are 15 residues in the CDR3. The V end lost 2 bases, the J end lost 4 bases, and 15 bases lay between the germline ends. CDR3 in amino acids: CASSFEGDLVYGYTF. The CDR3 DNA is TGTGCCAGCAGCTTCGAAGGGGATTTAGTCTATGGCTACACCTTC.

This chain connects TRBV9 to TRBJ2-7, with 10 bases matching TRBD2. J gave up 0 bases and V 0 bases, and 3 bases lay outside the gene matches. The CDR3 has 16 amino acids. The germline CDR1 and CDR2 sequences are SGDLS and YYNGEE. CDR3 sequence reads: CASSVGLAGDSYEQYF. The DNA for the CDR3 is TGTGCCAGCAGCGTAGGGCTAGCGGGGGACTCCTACGAGCAGTACTTC.

The chain recombines TRBV12-5 with TRBJ1-2; tentatively, D is TRBD1 (5 bases). This CDR3 has 14 amino acids. V was cut by 3 bases and J by 2 bases, with 10 bases left in between. CDR1 is LGHNT and CDR2 is FRNRAP in the germline V gene. The CDR3 nucleotides read TGTGCTAGTGGTTTAGGCAGGGTGAACTATGGCTACACCTTC. Translation: CASGLGRVNYGYTF.

Only a few counts were recorded for this clone. The rearrangement uses TRBV5-3 and TRBJ1-3, with D possibly being TRBD1 (6 bases). TRBV5-3 is identified as an open reading frame with a role that is uncertain. This CDR3 spans 19 amino acids. Trimming stripped 0 bases from V and 0 bases from J, with 19 bases between. CDR3 DNA sequence: TGTGCCAGAAGCTTGGTTCCAATTCGACAGGTAATCTCTGGAAACACCATATATTTT. Protein product: CARSLVPIRQVISGNTIYF.

V and J are TRBV9 and TRBJ1-2, with D unclear. Germline CDR1 and CDR2: SGDLS and YYNGEE. The germline V and J ends were trimmed by 4 bases and 4 bases, with 14 bases remaining between them. The CDR3 consists of 14 residues. CDR3 nucleotides: TGTGCCAGCAGCCTAGTCCTGGGCAGCTATGGCTACACCTTC. It is translated as CASSLVLGSYGYTF.

This chain uses TRBV4-2 with TRBJ1-5; maybe TRBD1 (5 bases). V lost 2 bases to trimming and J lost 3 bases, with 20 bases between them. CDR3 length equals 18 residues. From germline, CDR1 is LGHNA and CDR2 YNFKEQ. CDR3 amino acids: CASSQSKGDWRLNQPQHF. The CDR3 region has the DNA TGTGCCAGCAGCCAAAGTAAAGGGGATTGGCGACTCAATCAGCCCCAGCATTTT.

V gene TRBV28 combines with J gene TRBJ2-2; perhaps TRBD1 as D (6 bases). In germline, CDR1 is MDHEN, CDR2 SYDVKM. The V gene lost 5 bases and the J gene lost 5 bases, with 18 bases spanning the gap. CDR3 length: 16 residues. As DNA, the CDR3 is TGTGCCAGCAGTCCCAGGGGCGGCAGCGAGACCGGGGAGCTGTTTTTT. It codes for CASSPRGGSETGELFF. The whole variable domain, filled in from reference TRBV28 and TRBJ2-2, reads DVKVTQSSRYLVKRTGEKVFLECVQDMDHENMFWYRQDPGLGLRLIYFSYDVKMKEKGDIPEGYSVSREKKERFSLILESASTNQTSMYLCASSPRGGSETGELFFGEGSRLTVL.

The rearrangement joins TRBV6-1 to TRBJ2-7, with no clear D. The CDR3 has 12 amino acids. V gave up 6 bases and J gave up 1 base, with 7 bases separating them. Germline V CDR1 and CDR2: MNHNS, SASEGT. CDR3 nucleotide sequence: TGTGCCAGCAGCCCCCTATCCTACGAGCAGTACTTC. Residues: CASSPLSYEQYF.

J is TRBJ2-3 and V is TRBV28; 13 bases are shared with TRBD2. Germline V CDR1 and CDR2: MDHEN, SYDVKM. Trimming removed 4 bases from V and 3 bases from J; junction bases left unmatched: 4. This CDR3 is 16 amino acids long. As DNA, the CDR3 is TGTGCCAGCAGTTCAAGGACTAGCGGGAGAACAGATACGCAGTATTTT. Protein: CASSSRTSGRTDTQYF. The full variable domain, with the rest looked up from reference TRBV28 and TRBJ2-3, is DVKVTQSSRYLVKRTGEKVFLECVQDMDHENMFWYRQDPGLGLRLIYFSYDVKMKEKGDIPEGYSVSREKKERFSLILESASTNQTSMYLCASSSRTSGRTDTQYFGPGTRLTVL.

This clone was seen repeatedly, ten times or more. The V call is TRBV10-3, the J call TRBJ1-1; 9 nucleotides align to TRBD1. Trimming cost V 9 bases and J 1 base; bases outside gene matches: 9. CDR3 length: 15 residues. The V gene's germline CDR1 is ENHRY and CDR2 SYGVKD. The CDR3 reads CAMRSGTGRNTEAFF. Written as DNA, the CDR3 is TGTGCCATGCGCTCCGGGACAGGGAGGAACACTGAAGCTTTCTTT.

The chain couples TRBV5-1 to TRBJ1-2; 9 positions match TRBD1. V was pared by 3 bases and J by 6 bases, with 6 bases of the junction left unmatched. Per germline, CDR1 SGHRS and CDR2 YFSETQ. This CDR3 is built from 14 residues. The CDR3 is CASSSRQGGHGYTF. The CDR3 DNA sequence: TGCGCCAGCAGCTCAAGACAGGGGGGACATGGCTACACCTTC.

The chain links TRBV5-6 to TRBJ1-4; 9 bases line up with TRBD1. Germline V CDR1 and CDR2: SGHDT, YYEEEE. The trim removed 2 bases at V and 8 bases at J, leaving 7 bases unmatched. The CDR3 sequence is 15 residues long. CDR3 loop: CASSLPGQGYEKLFF. The CDR3, as DNA: TGTGCCAGCAGCTTACCGGGACAGGGCTACGAAAAACTGTTTTTT.

This chain uses TRBV5-5 with TRBJ2-3; tentatively, D is TRBD1 (6 bases). V was shortened by 2 bases and J by 2 bases, with 12 bases between the two germline ends. CDR3 length: 15 residues. Germline CDR1 reads SGHKS; CDR2 reads YYEKEE (reference sequence). The CDR3 loop is CASSLRTGSTDTQYF. The CDR3 DNA is TGTGCCAGCAGCTTAAGAACAGGGTCCACAGATACGCAGTATTTT.

The genes are TRBV5-1 and TRBJ2-1; TRBD2 agrees at 9 bases. V lost 0 bases and J lost 8; bases outside the gene matches: 9. Germline CDR1 is SGHRS and CDR2 is YFSETQ. This CDR3 spans 16 amino acids. CDR3 coding DNA: TGCGCCAGCAGCTTGGCAGGAGCGGGAGGCCGCGATGAGCAGTTCTTC. It codes for CASSLAGAGGRDEQFF.

This chain joins TRBV10-2 and TRBJ2-2; D ambiguous. The CDR3 covers 14 residues. The V end was cut by 7 bases, the J end by 3 bases, with 12 bases between. Germline values: CDR1 WSHSY, CDR2 SAAADI. This CDR3 reads CASIMRLDTGELFF. DNA of the CDR3: TGCGCCAGCATTATGAGGTTAGACACCGGGGAGCTGTTTTTT.

The chain combines TRBV28 with TRBJ1-1; TRBD1 aligns across 7 bases. The CDR3 totals 15 residues. V lost 2 bases to trimming and J lost 3 bases; unmatched junction nucleotides: 6. Looked up from germline, CDR1 is MDHEN and CDR2 is SYDVKM. The CDR3 loop is CASSLGGQGDTEAFF. CDR3 nucleotide sequence: TGTGCCAGCAGTTTAGGGGGGCAGGGGGACACTGAAGCTTTCTTT.